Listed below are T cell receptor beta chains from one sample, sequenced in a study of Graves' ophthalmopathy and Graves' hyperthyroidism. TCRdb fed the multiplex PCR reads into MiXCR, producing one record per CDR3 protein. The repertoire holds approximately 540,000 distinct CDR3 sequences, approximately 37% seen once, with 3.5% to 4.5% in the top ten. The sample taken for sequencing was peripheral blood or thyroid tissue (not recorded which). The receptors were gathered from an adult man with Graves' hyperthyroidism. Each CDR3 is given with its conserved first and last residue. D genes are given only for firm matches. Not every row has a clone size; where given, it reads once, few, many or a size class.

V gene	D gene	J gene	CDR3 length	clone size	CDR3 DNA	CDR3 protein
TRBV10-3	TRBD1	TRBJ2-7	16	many	TGTGCCATCAGTGAGTCGGACAGGGGTCTTAGATACGAGCAGTACTTC	CAISESDRGLRYEQYF
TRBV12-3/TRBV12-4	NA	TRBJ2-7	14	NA	TGTGCCAGCAGACGGGGCGAACGAGGCTACGAGCAGTACTTC	CASRRGERGYEQYF
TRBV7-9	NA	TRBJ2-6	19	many	TGTGCCAGCAGCCCTCAAACGGGGCAGACAGGTCCTGGGGCCAACGTCCTGACTTTC	CASSPQTGQTGPGANVLTF
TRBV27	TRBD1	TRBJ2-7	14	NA	TGTGCCAGCAGTTTATCGGGGACAGGGGTGGCGCAGTACTTC	CASSLSGTGVAQYF
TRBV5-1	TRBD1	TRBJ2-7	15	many	TGCGCCAGCAGCGGCGGGACAGGGGAATTCTACGAGCAGTACTTC	CASSGGTGEFYEQYF
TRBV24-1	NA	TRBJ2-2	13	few	TGTGCCACCAGTGATTTAGCAGTACGGGAGCTGTTTTTT	CATSDLAVRELFF
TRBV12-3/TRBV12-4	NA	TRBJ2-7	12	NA	TGTGCCAGCAGCGCAACGTCCTGCGAGCAGTACTTC	CASSATSCEQYF
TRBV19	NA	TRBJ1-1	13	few	TGTGCCAGTAGTATATGGGAGAACACTGAAGCTTTCTTT	CASSIWENTEAFF
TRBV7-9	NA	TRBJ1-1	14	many	TGTGCCAGCAGCTTAGGCCGGAAGAACACTGAAGCTTTCTTT	CASSLGRKNTEAFF
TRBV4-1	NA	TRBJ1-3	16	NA	TGCGCCAGCAGCCAAGACCTACAGAGTTATGAGGACACCATATATTTT	CASSQDLQSYEDTIYF
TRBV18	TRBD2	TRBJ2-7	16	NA	TGTGCCAGCTCCTTCCAATCGGGACTAGCTCTTCTCGAGCAGTACTTC	CASSFQSGLALLEQYF
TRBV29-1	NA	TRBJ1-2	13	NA	TGCAGCGCTGGGTTAGCGGGCAACTATGGCTACACCTTC	CSAGLAGNYGYTF
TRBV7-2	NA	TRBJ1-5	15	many	TGTGCCAGCAGCTTAGTTGGGGATGGCAATCAGCCCCAGCATTTT	CASSLVGDGNQPQHF
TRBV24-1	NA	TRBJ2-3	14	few	TGTGCCACCAGTGATTCACCGCCGAGGAATACGCAGTATTTT	CATSDSPPRNTQYF
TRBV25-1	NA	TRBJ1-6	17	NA	TGTGCCAGCAGTCCAGACGGGACCTCGGGCTATAATTCACCCCTCCACTTT	CASSPDGTSGYNSPLHF
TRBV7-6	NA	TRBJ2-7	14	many	TGTGCCAGCAGCTTAGGGTCAGGGATCAACGAGCAGTACTTC	CASSLGSGINEQYF
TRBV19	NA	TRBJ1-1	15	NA	TGTGCCAGTAGTACTAGCGGGAGGGGTAACACTGAAGCTTTCTTT	CASSTSGRGNTEAFF
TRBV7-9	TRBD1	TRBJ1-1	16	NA	TGTGCCAGCAGTTCCGGCTCGGGACAGGGGACCAATGAAGCTTTCTTT	CASSSGSGQGTNEAFF
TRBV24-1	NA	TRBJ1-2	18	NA	TGTGCCACCAGTCACCCCCGGGCAGGGGACCAATCTAACTATGGCTACACCTTC	CATSHPRAGDQSNYGYTF
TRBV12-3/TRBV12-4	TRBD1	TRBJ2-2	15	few	TGTGCCAGCATCGGGACAGTGGGGAACACCGGGGAGCTGTTTTTT	CASIGTVGNTGELFF
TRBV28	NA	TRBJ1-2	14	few	TGTGCCAGCAGTTCCGGCTCCTGGAACTATGGCTACACCTTC	CASSSGSWNYGYTF
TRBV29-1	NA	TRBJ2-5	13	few	TGCAGCGTTGGAATATCGAACCAAGAGACCCAGTACTTC	CSVGISNQETQYF
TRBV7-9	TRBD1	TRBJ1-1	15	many	TGTGCCAGCAGCTTACAGGGGGGAAGGAACACTGAAGCTTTCTTT	CASSLQGGRNTEAFF
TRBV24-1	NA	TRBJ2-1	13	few	TGTGCCACCAGTCGGGACCCCGGCGGTGAGCAGTTCTTC	CATSRDPGGEQFF
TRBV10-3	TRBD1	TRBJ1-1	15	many	TGTGCCATCAGTGAGTCGCGTCAGGGGGGAACTGAAGCTTTCTTT	CAISESRQGGTEAFF
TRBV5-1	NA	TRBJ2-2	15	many	TGCGCCAGCAGCTTGGCCGCGGTGAGCACCGGGGAGCTGTTTTTT	CASSLAAVSTGELFF
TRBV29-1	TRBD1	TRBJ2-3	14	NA	TGCGGCGAGGGACAGGGGGACATCACAGATACGCAGTATTTT	CGEGQGDITDTQYF
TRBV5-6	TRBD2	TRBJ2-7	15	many	TGTGCCAGCAGCTCTATAGCGGGGGGCTTTTACGAGCAGTACTTC	CASSSIAGGFYEQYF
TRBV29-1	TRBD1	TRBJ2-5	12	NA	TGCAGCGTAGACAGGGGGCCTGAGACCCAGTACTTC	CSVDRGPETQYF